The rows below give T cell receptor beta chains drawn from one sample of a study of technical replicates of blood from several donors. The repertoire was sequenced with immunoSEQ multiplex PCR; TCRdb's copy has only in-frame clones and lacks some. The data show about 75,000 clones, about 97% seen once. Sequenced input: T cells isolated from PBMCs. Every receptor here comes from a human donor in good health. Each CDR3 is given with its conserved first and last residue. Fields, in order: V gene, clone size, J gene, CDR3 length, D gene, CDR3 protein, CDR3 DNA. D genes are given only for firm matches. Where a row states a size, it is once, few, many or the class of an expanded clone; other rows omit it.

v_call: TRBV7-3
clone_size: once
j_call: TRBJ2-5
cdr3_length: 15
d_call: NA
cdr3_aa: CASSFAGGYQETQYF
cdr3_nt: TGTGCCAGCAGCTTCGCCGGCGGGTACCAAGAGACCCAGTACTTC

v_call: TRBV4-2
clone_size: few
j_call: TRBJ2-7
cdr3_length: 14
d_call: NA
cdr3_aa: CASSQDRHYYEQYF
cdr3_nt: TGTGCCAGCAGCCAAGATCGCCACTACTACGAGCAGTACTTC

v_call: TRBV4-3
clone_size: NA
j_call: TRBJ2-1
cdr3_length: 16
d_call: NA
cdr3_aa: CASSQDRLAPYNEQFF
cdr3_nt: TGCGCCAGCAGCCAAGATCGCCTAGCGCCCTACAATGAGCAGTTCTTC

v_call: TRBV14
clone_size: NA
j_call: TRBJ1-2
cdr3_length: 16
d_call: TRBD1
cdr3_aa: CASRYRDRVGNYGYTF
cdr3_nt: TGTGCCAGCAGATACCGGGACAGGGTAGGAAACTATGGCTACACCTTC

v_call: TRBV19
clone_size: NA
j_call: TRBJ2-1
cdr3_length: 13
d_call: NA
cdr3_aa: CASSISRDNEQFF
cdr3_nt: TGTGCCAGTAGTATCAGCCGGGACAATGAGCAGTTCTTC

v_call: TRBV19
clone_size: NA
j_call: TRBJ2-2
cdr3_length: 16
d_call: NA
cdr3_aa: CASSIDRGLNTGELFF
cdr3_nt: TGTGCCAGTAGTATAGATCGGGGGTTGAACACCGGGGAGCTGTTTTTT

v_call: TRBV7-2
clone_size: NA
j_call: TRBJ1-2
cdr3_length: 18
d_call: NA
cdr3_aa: CASSNMGREGFWDYGYTF
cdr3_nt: TGTGCCAGCAGCAACATGGGCAGGGAGGGCTTTTGGGACTATGGCTACACCTTC

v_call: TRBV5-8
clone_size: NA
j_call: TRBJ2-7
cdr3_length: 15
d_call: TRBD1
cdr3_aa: CASSQGQGIHYEQYF
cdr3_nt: TGTGCCAGCAGCCAAGGACAGGGGATCCACTACGAGCAGTACTTC

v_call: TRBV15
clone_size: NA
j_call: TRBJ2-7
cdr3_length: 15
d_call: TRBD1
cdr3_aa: CATSSRQGLTYEQYF
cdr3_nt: TGTGCCACCAGCAGTCGACAGGGGCTGACGTACGAGCAGTACTTC

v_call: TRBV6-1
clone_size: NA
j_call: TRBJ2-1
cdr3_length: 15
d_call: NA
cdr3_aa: CASSEGQGRINEQFF
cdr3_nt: TGTGCCAGCAGTGAAGGGCAGGGGCGGATAAATGAGCAGTTCTTC

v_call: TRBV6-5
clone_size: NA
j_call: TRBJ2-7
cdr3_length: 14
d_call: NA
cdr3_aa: CASSFNRGTYEQYF
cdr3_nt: TGTGCCAGCAGTTTCAATAGGGGGACCTACGAGCAGTACTTC

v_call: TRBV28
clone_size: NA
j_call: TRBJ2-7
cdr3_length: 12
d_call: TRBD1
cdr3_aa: CASSSETGYQYF
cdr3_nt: TGTGCCAGCAGTTCAGAGACAGGGTACCAGTACTTC

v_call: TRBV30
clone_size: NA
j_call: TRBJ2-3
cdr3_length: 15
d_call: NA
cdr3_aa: CAWSSQAENSDTQYF
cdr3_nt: TGTGCCTGGAGTAGTCAAGCGGAAAACTCAGATACGCAGTATTTT

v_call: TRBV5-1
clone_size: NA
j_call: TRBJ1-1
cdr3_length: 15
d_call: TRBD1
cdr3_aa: CASSELQGLNTEAFF
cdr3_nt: TGCGCCAGCAGCGAGCTACAGGGGTTGAACACTGAAGCTTTCTTT

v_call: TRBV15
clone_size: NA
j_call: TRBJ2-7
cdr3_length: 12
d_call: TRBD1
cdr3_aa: CATRGTVDEQYF
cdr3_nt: TGTGCCACCAGGGGGACAGTCGACGAGCAGTACTTC

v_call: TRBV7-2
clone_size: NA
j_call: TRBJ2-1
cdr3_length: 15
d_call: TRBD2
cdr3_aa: CASSLLGLAGNEQFF
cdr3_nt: TGTGCCAGCAGCCTACTCGGCCTAGCGGGCAATGAGCAGTTCTTC

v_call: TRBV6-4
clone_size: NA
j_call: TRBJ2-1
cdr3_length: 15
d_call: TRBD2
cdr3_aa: CASSETSGSYNEQFF
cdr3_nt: TGTGCCAGCAGTGAGACTAGCGGGTCATACAATGAGCAGTTCTTC

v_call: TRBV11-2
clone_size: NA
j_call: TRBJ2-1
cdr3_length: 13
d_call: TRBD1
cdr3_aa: CASSFDRGHEQFF
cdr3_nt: TGTGCCAGCAGCTTCGACAGGGGGCACGAGCAGTTCTTC

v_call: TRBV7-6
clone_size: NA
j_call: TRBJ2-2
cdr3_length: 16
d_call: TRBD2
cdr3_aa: CASSLAQRGYSGELFF
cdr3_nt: TGTGCCAGCAGCTTAGCGCAGCGGGGGTATTCCGGGGAGCTGTTTTTT

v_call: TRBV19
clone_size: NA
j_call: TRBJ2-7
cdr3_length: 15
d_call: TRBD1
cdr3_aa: CASSFGQGYAYEQYF
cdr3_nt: TGTGCCAGTAGTTTCGGACAGGGGTACGCCTACGAGCAGTACTTC

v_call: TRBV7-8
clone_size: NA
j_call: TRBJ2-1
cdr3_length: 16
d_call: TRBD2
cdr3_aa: CASSYGLAGGLDEQFF
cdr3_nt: TGTGCCAGCAGTTATGGACTAGCGGGAGGGCTAGATGAGCAGTTCTTC

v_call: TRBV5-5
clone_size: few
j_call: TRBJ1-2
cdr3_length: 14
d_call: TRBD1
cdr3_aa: CASSQDRGRGGYTF
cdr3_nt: TGTGCCAGCAGCCAGGACAGGGGGCGAGGTGGCTACACCTTC

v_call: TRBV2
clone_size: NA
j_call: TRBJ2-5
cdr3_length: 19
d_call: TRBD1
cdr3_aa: CASSLLKPAGTGGHGTQYF
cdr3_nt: TGTGCCAGCAGCCTATTAAAACCGGCCGGGACAGGGGGCCATGGGACCCAGTACTTC